One sample yielded the 32 T cell receptor beta chains listed below, sequenced in a study of radiotherapy plus CTLA-4 blockade in lung cancer. Produced via immunoSEQ multiplex PCR; TCRdb's table is partial and in-frame only. The sample contains around 77,000 clones, roughly 69% of which appear only once. The specimen was peripheral blood, collected from a patient treated with radiotherapy plus ipilimumab. The receptors come from a human donor with non-small cell lung cancer whose response to radiotherapy plus ipilimumab could not be evaluated.

This chain uses TRBV4-3 with TRBJ2-2; 7 bases are a match to TRBD2. Germline V gene sequence: CDR1 LGHNA, CDR2 YSLEER. This CDR3 region has 18 residues. V lost 0 bases and J lost 1; bases outside the gene matches: 8. The CDR3: CASSQESGTSENTGELFF. In DNA form, the CDR3 reads TGCGCCAGCAGCCAAGAAAGCGGGACCTCTGAGAACACCGGGGAGCTGTTTTTT.

This clone was picked up a small number of times. The rearrangement joins TRBV9 to TRBJ2-3; 9 bases fit TRBD2. CDR3 size: 16 residues. Germline values: CDR1 SGDLS, CDR2 YYNGEE. Losses at the gene ends were 4 bases for V and 4 bases for J; bases not matched to a gene: 10. The chain's CDR3 is CASSPNSGRGADTQYF. The CDR3 bases are TGTGCCAGCAGCCCAAATAGCGGGAGAGGGGCAGATACGCAGTATTTT.

This clone has a handful of counts. The chain joins TRBV7-3 to TRBJ2-2, with D perhaps matching TRBD2 (5 bases). V was clipped by 1 base and J by 8 bases, with 17 bases between them. The V gene's germline CDR1 is SGHTA and CDR2 FQGTGA. This CDR3 region has 16 residues. CDR3 bases: TGTGCCAGCAGCTTAAACGGTTTAGCGAGTGAGGGGGAGCTGTTTTTT. Residues: CASSLNGLASEGELFF. Supplemented by reference TRBV7-3 and TRBJ2-2, the full variable domain reads GAGVSQTPSNKVTEKGKYVELRCDPISGHTALYWYRQSLGQGPEFLIYFQGTGAADDSGLPNDRFFAVRPEGSVSTLKIQRTERGDSAVYLCASSLNGLASEGELFFGEGSRLTVL.

A note on this clone: A single base separates this from a much larger clone, so it may be a read error. The chain uses TRBV2 and TRBJ1-2; 7 positions match TRBD1. The CDR3 spans 12 residues. CDR1 is SNHLY, CDR2 FYNNEI, per germline. J lost 4 bases, V lost 4 bases, and 0 bases had no gene match. The chain's CDR3 is CASSGQGYGYTF. CDR3 in DNA: TGTGCCAGCAGTGGACAGGGCTATGGCTACACCTTC.

The chain recombines TRBV27 with TRBJ1-5; 10 bases map to TRBD1. V lost 5 bases and J lost 6; bases outside the gene matches: 4. Germline V lookup: CDR1 MNHEY, CDR2 SMNVEV (reference sequence). This CDR3 is 14 amino acids long. CDR3 bases: TGTGCCAGCAGTCGGGACAGGGGTGGTCAGCCCCAGCATTTT. Translating gives CASSRDRGGQPQHF.

CDR3 in amino acids: CASSLPQGEQYF. The DNA for the CDR3 is TGTGCCAGCAGTTTACCACAGGGAGAGCAGTACTTC. J is TRBJ2-7 and V is TRBV28; D might be TRBD1 (6 bases). V lost 2 bases, J lost 7 bases, and 9 bases lay in between. This CDR3 contains 12 residues. CDR1 and CDR2 (germline): MDHEN, SYDVKM.

Notes on this clone: Germline is not matched at one junction end, which may reflect a read error. This sequence joins TRBV7-3 and TRBJ1-6; tentative D call: TRBD1 (6 bases). The CDR3 runs 20 residues. Germline lookup yields CDR1 SGHTA and CDR2 FQGTGA. DNA for the CDR3: TGTGCCAGCAGCTTAAGGGGATCGACAGGAGAAAGCTCCTATAATTCACCCCCCCACTTT. It translates to CASSLRGSTGESSYNSPPHF.

The rearrangement uses TRBV27 and TRBJ2-1, with D possibly matching TRBD2 (7 bases). This CDR3 has 18 residues. CDR1 is MNHEY, CDR2 SMNVEV, per germline (reference sequence). Trimming removed 3 bases at V and 2 bases at J, with 20 bases between. The DNA of the CDR3 is TGTGCCAGCAGTTTCCTCCAGGGAGGGGGAGTACCCTACAATGAGCAGTTCTTC. This codes for CASSFLQGGGVPYNEQFF.

CDR3 region: CASSHGYEQYF. CDR3 DNA sequence: TGCGCCAGCAGCCACGGCTACGAGCAGTACTTC. The chain recombines TRBV4-1 with TRBJ2-7, with D unclear. Germline assignment: CDR1 MGHRA and CDR2 YSYEKL. V lost 3 bases, J lost 3 bases, and 3 bases lay in between. The CDR3 sequence is 11 residues long.

The rearrangement uses TRBV5-1 and TRBJ1-2; TRBD1 matches 7 bases. There are 17 residues in the CDR3. Germline V CDR1 and CDR2: SGHRS, YFSETQ. Unmatched junction bases numbered 17, after V lost 2 bases and J lost 7 bases. CDR3: CASSLGEGASGRGGYTF. DNA of the CDR3: TGCGCCAGCAGCTTAGGCGAGGGGGCCAGCGGAAGGGGTGGCTACACCTTC.

The gene calls are TRBV6-5 and TRBJ1-1; D uncertain. The CDR3 consists of 13 residues. The V gene's germline CDR1 is MNHEY and CDR2 SVGAGI. V was pared by 5 bases and J by 1 base, with 8 bases between. The CDR3 DNA reads TGTGCCAGCAGTGCAGGCCAGAACACTGAAGCTTTCTTT. Translation gives CASSAGQNTEAFF.

This clone has only a few counts. The rearrangement links TRBV9 to TRBJ2-2; D is undetermined. This CDR3 region has 14 residues. Germline V gene lookup returns CDR1 SGDLS and CDR2 YYNGEE. Trimming cost V 3 bases and J 1 base, with 7 bases left between them. The CDR3 DNA reads as TGTGCCAGCAGCGCCCCACAGAACACCGGGGAGCTGTTTTTT. Protein: CASSAPQNTGELFF.

The V and J genes are TRBV7-2 and TRBJ2-7; 9 positions agree with TRBD1. The germline V gene has CDR1 SGHTA and CDR2 FQGNSA. Trimming took 2 bases from V and 5 from J; bases not matched to a gene: 1. The CDR3 loop spans 13 amino acids. The CDR3 is CASSLRTGDEQYF. CDR3 sequence (DNA): TGTGCCAGCAGCTTAAGGACAGGGGACGAGCAGTACTTC.

The chain combines TRBV12-1 with TRBJ1-2; the table assigns TRBD1, which was not confirmed against the DNA. TRBV12-1 is a pseudogene locus. The CDR3 length is 15 residues. CDR3 region: CASSSGTGDDYGYTF. DNA for the CDR3: TGTGCCAGCAGCTCTGGGACAGGGGATGACTATGGCTACACCTTC.

The J gene is TRBJ2-5, the V gene TRBV5-1, with 7 bases fitting TRBD1. The CDR3 consists of 14 residues. CDR1 SGHRS and CDR2 YFSETQ come from the germline V gene. The ends lost 3 bases at V and 5 bases at J; junction bases unmatched: 7. In DNA form, the CDR3 reads TGCGCCAGCAGCTCAATACAGGGGTGGGAGACCCAGTACTTC. Translating gives CASSSIQGWETQYF. Looking up the rest from reference TRBV5-1 and TRBJ2-5 gives the full variable domain: KAGVTQTPRYLIKTRGQQVTLSCSPISGHRSVSWYQQTPGQGLQFLFEYFSETQRNKGNFPGRFSGRQFSNSRSEMNVSTLELGDSALYLCASSSIQGWETQYFGPGTRLLVL.

This chain uses TRBV6-5 with TRBJ2-7, with TRBD2 as a possible D gene (5 bases). Germline loops: CDR1 MNHEY, CDR2 SVGAGI. V lost 7 bases and J 2 bases, leaving 15 bases between the germline ends. This CDR3 has 14 amino acids. CDR3 loop: CASTPRTGAYEQYF. Here the CDR3 DNA reads TGTGCCAGCACCCCGAGGACTGGGGCCTACGAGCAGTACTTC.

This chain uses TRBV29-1 with TRBJ2-1; possibly TRBD1 for D (5 bases). CDR1 and CDR2 from the germline V gene are SQVTM and ANQGSEA. V was trimmed by 2 bases and J by 2 bases, leaving 10 bases between them. The CDR3 consists of 14 residues. The DNA for the CDR3 is TGCAGCGTTGAATTTAAGGGGCCCTACAATGAGCAGTTCTTC. It is translated as CSVEFKGPYNEQFF.

In its sample, this clone was seen once. The chain couples TRBV11-2 to TRBJ2-7, with 7 bases fitting TRBD2. V shed 1 base and J 0 bases; nucleotides not matched to a gene: 6. This CDR3 has 16 amino acids. Germline CDR1 and CDR2: SGHAT and FQNNGV. CDR3 DNA sequence: TGTGCCAGCAGCTTAGGAAACGGCGGGAGCTCCTACGAGCAGTACTTC. This encodes CASSLGNGGSSYEQYF.

The genes are TRBV9 and TRBJ1-1; D gene uncertain. CDR1 is SGDLS and CDR2 is YYNGEE in the germline V gene. Trimming cost V 0 bases and J 3 bases, with 9 bases left between them. This CDR3 comprises 14 residues. The CDR3 here is CASSVGARDTEAFF. The CDR3 region has the DNA TGTGCCAGCAGCGTAGGGGCGCGGGACACTGAAGCTTTCTTT.

CDR3 nucleotides: TGTGCCAGCAGCTTGACAGGACCGAACACTGAAGCTTTCTTT. It encodes CASSLTGPNTEAFF. This chain uses TRBV7-9 with TRBJ1-1, with D perhaps matching TRBD1 (6 bases). V was trimmed by 3 bases and J by 1 base, leaving 9 bases between them. The length of the CDR3 is 14 residues. Germline lookup yields CDR1 SEHNR and CDR2 FQNEAQ (reference sequence).

This chain uses TRBV5-1 with TRBJ2-3, with 11 bases identical to TRBD1. V was clipped by 1 base and J by 1 base; unmatched bases: 5. Germline CDR1 is SGHRS and CDR2 is YFSETQ. The CDR3 covers 17 residues. The CDR3 nucleotides read TGCGCCAGCAGCTTGTTCGGACAGGGGGCTGGCACAGATACGCAGTATTTT. Translation: CASSLFGQGAGTDTQYF.

This clone has just a few counts. The rearrangement uses TRBV10-1 and TRBJ1-6; 8 positions match TRBD1. Germline-derived CDR1 and CDR2 are WNHNN and SYGVQD (reference sequence). J was trimmed by 5 bases and V by 4 bases; bases with no gene match: 10. The CDR3 is 17 amino acids. CDR3 DNA: TGCGCCAGCAGTGGAACTCCAGGGGGCCGGAATAATTCACCCCTCCACTTT. Translated: CASSGTPGGRNNSPLHF.

The chain is built from TRBV9 and TRBJ2-7, with TRBD1 identical over 8 bases. Germline CDR1 SGDLS, CDR2 YYNGEE. The CDR3 length is 15 residues. V lost 3 bases to trimming and J lost 1 base; unmatched junction nucleotides: 6. The CDR3 protein is CASSAGQGVSYEQYF. The DNA of the CDR3 is TGTGCCAGCAGCGCTGGACAGGGAGTTTCCTACGAGCAGTACTTC.

V usage is TRBV7-9 and J usage is TRBJ1-6; 8 bases line up with TRBD1. Germline CDR1 reads SEHNR; CDR2 reads FQNEAQ (reference sequence). The CDR3 runs to 16 residues. J gave up 5 bases and V 4 bases, and 7 bases lay outside the gene matches. For the CDR3, the DNA is TGTGCCAGCAGCTCGGACAGGGTCGGGGATAATTCACCCCTCCACTTT. Translation: CASSSDRVGDNSPLHF.

The chain joins TRBV7-6 to TRBJ1-5, with 8 nucleotides matching TRBD1. This CDR3 region has 14 residues. Germline CDR1 and CDR2: SGHVS and FNYEAQ. Germline trimming cut 3 bases from V and 7 bases from J; bases unmatched to any gene: 5. The CDR3 loop reads CASSFSDRGQPQHF. As DNA, the CDR3 is TGTGCCAGCAGCTTTAGTGACAGGGGACAGCCCCAGCATTTT.

V gene TRBV7-3 combines with J gene TRBJ2-1; 12 bases are shared with TRBD2. The CDR3 is 14 amino acids. Germline CDR1 is SGHTA and CDR2 is FQGTGA. V was clipped by 5 bases and J by 5 bases; unmatched bases: 1. CDR3: CASSGLAGNNEQFF. The CDR3 DNA follows: TGTGCCAGCAGCGGACTAGCGGGAAACAATGAGCAGTTCTTC. The full variable domain, its missing parts supplied by reference TRBV7-3 and TRBJ2-1, is GAGVSQTPSNKVTEKGKYVELRCDPISGHTALYWYRQSLGQGPEFLIYFQGTGAADDSGLPNDRFFAVRPEGSVSTLKIQRTERGDSAVYLCASSGLAGNNEQFFGPGTRLTVL.

The chain links TRBV27 to TRBJ1-2; D not certain. The V and J ends lost 5 bases and 1 base respectively, with 11 bases between them. Germline lookup yields CDR1 MNHEY and CDR2 SMNVEV (reference sequence). The CDR3 contains 14 residues. The CDR3 sequence is CASSPTQVNYGYTF. For the CDR3, the DNA is TGTGCCAGCAGTCCTACCCAGGTTAACTATGGCTACACCTTC.

In its sample, this clone was seen many times. The chain couples TRBV30 to TRBJ1-1, with D perhaps matching TRBD1 (5 bases). CDR3 length: 13 amino acids. Trimming took off 0 bases at V and 5 bases at J, with 10 bases between the two ends. CDR1 GTSNPN and CDR2 SVGIG come from the germline V gene (reference sequence). This CDR3 reads CAWSVLQGTEAFF. CDR3 nucleotides: TGTGCCTGGAGTGTACTTCAGGGTACTGAAGCTTTCTTT.

This clone was picked up a small number of times. This chain links TRBV28 with TRBJ2-7; 9 nucleotides line up with TRBD2. Germline CDR1 reads MDHEN; CDR2 reads SYDVKM. Trimming took 7 bases from V and 2 from J; bases not matched to a gene: 6. The CDR3 is 14 residues long. The CDR3 region has the DNA TGTGCCAGCACTCCTAGCGGGGAAGCCTACGAGCAGTACTTC. Translation: CASTPSGEAYEQYF.

V gene TRBV6-1 combines with J gene TRBJ2-5; D remains unclear. Germline values: CDR1 MNHNS, CDR2 SASEGT. Deletions cut 2 bases from V and 7 bases from J, with 11 bases between. CDR3 length: 13 residues. In DNA form, the CDR3 reads TGTGCCAGCAGTGAACAGGCCACGCGGACCCAGTACTTC. It is translated as CASSEQATRTQYF.

The chain uses TRBV6-4 and TRBJ1-2; D is undetermined. The CDR3 runs 14 residues. Trimming removed 4 bases at V and 0 bases at J, with 9 bases between. Germline V gives CDR1 MRHNA, CDR2 SNTAGT. The CDR3 region is CASSARGANYGYTF. CDR3 DNA sequence: TGTGCCAGCAGTGCACGGGGAGCTAACTATGGCTACACCTTC.

The chain links TRBV19 to TRBJ2-2; perhaps TRBD1 as D (5 bases). This CDR3 is built from 15 residues. Looked up from germline, CDR1 is LNHDA and CDR2 is SQIVND (reference sequence). Trimming removed 6 bases at V and 2 bases at J, with 13 bases between. The CDR3 region is CASSKTDSNTGELFF. DNA of the CDR3: TGTGCCAGTAGCAAGACCGACAGCAACACCGGGGAGCTGTTTTTT.